This T cell receptor (beta chain) was captured in a study of identical twins. This clonotype was detected only a few times. TCRdb re-derived calls from the 5' RACE reads in MiXCR, one entry per CDR3 protein. The sample includes hundreds of thousands of distinct CDR3 sequences, 24% of them seen just once. This CDR3 is 13 amino acids long. The V gene end was trimmed by 3 bases and the J gene end by 3 bases; junction bases not matched to a gene: 4. CDR1 DFQATT and CDR2 SNEGSKA come from the germline V gene (reference sequence). These data also featured in a second study, about T cells expressing NK-cell markers. As reported in that work: In sorted CD3+CD56+NKG2C+, CD3+CD56+NKG2C- and CD3+CD56-NKG2C+ T cells, TCR beta repertoires were obtained. Dominant NKG2C+ clonotypes made up roughly 1.0-7.0% of CD8+ T cells in several donors.

The sample consisted of CD4+ T cells sorted from blood. The receptor's source is a woman aged 18-29 years in good health. The chain combines TRBV20-1 with TRBJ1-2; 7 nucleotides align to TRBD1. CDR3 in DNA: TGCAGTGCTAGTGAGCAGGGGGACTATGGCTACACCTTC. Its protein product is CSASEQGDYGYTF.